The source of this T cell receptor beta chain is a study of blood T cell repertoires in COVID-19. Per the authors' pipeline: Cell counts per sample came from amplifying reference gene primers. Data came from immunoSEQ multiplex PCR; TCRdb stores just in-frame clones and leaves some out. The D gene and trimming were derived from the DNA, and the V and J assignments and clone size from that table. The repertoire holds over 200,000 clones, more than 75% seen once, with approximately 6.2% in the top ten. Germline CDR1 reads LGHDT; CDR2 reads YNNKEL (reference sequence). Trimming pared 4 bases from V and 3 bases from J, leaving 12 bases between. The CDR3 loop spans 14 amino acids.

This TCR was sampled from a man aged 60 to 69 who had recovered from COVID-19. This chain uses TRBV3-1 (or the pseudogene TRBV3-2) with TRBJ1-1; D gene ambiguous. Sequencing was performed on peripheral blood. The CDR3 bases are TGTGCCAGCAGCCCCCATCGGGAGTACACTGAAGCTTTCTTT. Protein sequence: CASSPHREYTEAFF.